What follows are 24 T cell receptor beta chains derived from one specimen sequenced in a study of cytomegalovirus exposure and HLA in healthy donors. PCR amplification relied on 60 Vbeta primers (plus 13 Jbeta primers). The repertoire was sequenced with immunoSEQ multiplex PCR; TCRdb's copy has only in-frame clones and lacks some. The sample contains about 200,000 clones, around 82% of which appear only once. The sample comprised PBMCs. The receptor source for this set is a woman aged 25 to 45 in good health and CMV-seronegative.

The chain combines TRBV4-2 with TRBJ1-1, with D uncertain. The CDR3 extends over 16 amino acids. Germline V gene lookup returns CDR1 LGHNA and CDR2 YNFKEQ. With 3 bases removed from V and 0 bases from J, the gap between germline ends came to 14 bases. The CDR3 here is CASSQAMTEMNTEAFF. In DNA, the CDR3 is TGTGCCAGCAGCCAGGCCATGACGGAGATGAACACTGAAGCTTTCTTT.

V usage is TRBV2 and J usage is TRBJ1-1, with 7 bases aligning to TRBD1. Germline CDR1 is SNHLY and CDR2 is FYNNEI. The length of the CDR3 is 16 residues. After removal of 2 bases from V and 0 bases from J, the junction contained 6 bases not matched to a gene. Written as DNA, the CDR3 is TGTGCCAGCAGTGAACCGTGGGGACAGATGAACACTGAAGCTTTCTTT. It yields the protein CASSEPWGQMNTEAFF. Together with reference TRBV2 and TRBJ1-1, the CDR3 gives the full variable domain: EPEVTQTPSHQVTQMGQEVILRCVPISNHLYFYWYRQILGQKVEFLVSFYNNEISEKSEIFDDQFSVERPDGSNFTLKIRSTKLEDSAMYFCASSEPWGQMNTEAFFGQGTRLTVV.

The chain has TRBV12-5 and TRBJ1-4; the D gene is possibly TRBD1 (5 bases). V lost 0 bases and J 8 bases, leaving 19 bases between the germline ends. The CDR3 sequence is 17 residues long. CDR1 is LGHNT, CDR2 FRNRAP, per germline. CDR3 sequence: CASGLVFGDPAGEKLFF. The DNA of the CDR3 is TGTGCTAGTGGTTTGGTATTTGGGGACCCCGCGGGGGAAAAACTGTTTTTT.

This clone was recorded only once. The J gene is TRBJ1-1, the V gene TRBV30; D is unclear. The CDR3 length is 13 residues. Trimming pared 2 bases from V and 7 bases from J, leaving 14 bases between. CDR1 and CDR2 (germline): GTSNPN, SVGIG (reference sequence). CDR3 nucleotides: TGTGCCTGGAGTCGGGGAGTGATAGATGAAGCTTTCTTT. Translating it yields CAWSRGVIDEAFF.

This chain connects TRBV27 to TRBJ2-7; a weak D match, TRBD1 (5 bases). Per the germline V gene, CDR1 is MNHEY and CDR2 is SMNVEV (reference sequence). V was shortened by 6 bases and J by 1 base, with 16 bases between the two germline ends. The CDR3 length is 15 residues. The CDR3 here is CASSRIGRGSYEQYF. CDR3 nucleotide sequence: TGTGCCAGCAGCCGAATAGGTAGGGGATCCTACGAGCAGTACTTC.

This clone has only one observation. The chain employs TRBV5-1 and TRBJ2-4, with 10 bases identical to TRBD1. The CDR3 contains 15 residues. V was clipped by 7 bases and J by 4 bases; unmatched bases: 8. Germline V gene data show CDR1 as SGHRS and CDR2 as YFSETQ. The CDR3, as DNA: TGCGCCAGCTATTCGGGACAGGGGAATAAAAACATTCAGTACTTC. Translating it yields CASYSGQGNKNIQYF.

The rearrangement uses TRBV29-1 and TRBJ2-3; 7 nucleotides align to TRBD2. Germline V gene sequence: CDR1 SQVTM, CDR2 ANQGSEA. The junction had 3 bases not matched to a gene; V was cut back by 6 bases and J by 0 bases. This CDR3 spans 13 amino acids. Here the CDR3 reads CSVWDYSTDTQYF. The CDR3 DNA reads TGCAGCGTGTGGGACTACAGCACAGATACGCAGTATTTT.

The chain joins TRBV2 to TRBJ2-4, with D tentatively TRBD2 (6 bases). This CDR3 is built from 15 residues. V was shortened by 3 bases and J by 0 bases, with 9 bases between the two germline ends. Germline CDR1 is SNHLY and CDR2 is FYNNEI. The CDR3 here is CASSDWEAAKNIQYF. Written as DNA, the CDR3 is TGTGCCAGCAGTGACTGGGAGGCAGCCAAAAACATTCAGTACTTC.

The rearrangement links TRBV9 to TRBJ2-2; D might be TRBD1 (6 bases). CDR1 and CDR2 from the germline V gene are SGDLS and YYNGEE. The CDR3 runs to 16 residues. The germline V and J ends were trimmed by 0 bases and 5 bases, with 14 bases remaining between them. CDR3 protein: CASSVAPGASTGELFF. The DNA of the CDR3 is TGTGCCAGCAGCGTAGCTCCAGGGGCGAGTACCGGGGAGCTGTTTTTT.

The chain joins TRBV29-1 to TRBJ2-5; D might be TRBD1 (6 bases). Trimming took 5 bases from V and 1 from J, leaving 11 bases between them. The CDR3 consists of 13 residues. The germline V gene has CDR1 SQVTM and CDR2 ANQGSEA. The CDR3, as DNA: TGCAGCGTTACTCGGACAGCCCAAGAGACCCAGTACTTC. This codes for CSVTRTAQETQYF.

The rearrangement joins TRBV4-1 to TRBJ2-7, with 9 bases identical to TRBD1. CDR1 and CDR2 (germline): MGHRA, YSYEKL. V gave up 3 bases and J gave up 8 bases; unmatched junction bases: 8. This CDR3 is built from 14 residues. The CDR3, as DNA: TGCGCCAGCAGCCACCGGGACAGGGCGGACAAGCAGTACTTC. Amino acid sequence: CASSHRDRADKQYF.

This rearrangement joins TRBV27 to TRBJ2-7; 7 positions match TRBD2. The CDR3 extends over 16 amino acids. CDR1 and CDR2 (germline): MNHEY, SMNVEV (reference sequence). V lost 5 bases, J lost 4 bases, and 14 bases stayed unmatched. The CDR3: CASSAHLGGGWYEQYF. The DNA for the CDR3 is TGTGCCAGCAGTGCCCACTTGGGGGGAGGGTGGTACGAGCAGTACTTC.

A single count supports this clone. The chain uses TRBV5-1 and TRBJ2-5, with 8 bases aligning to TRBD2. CDR1 and CDR2 from the germline V gene are SGHRS and YFSETQ. This CDR3 comprises 18 residues. Trimming took 1 base from V and 11 from J; bases not matched to a gene: 22. The CDR3 coding sequence is TGCGCCAGCAGCTTGTCTAGTAGCGGGGAAGCCCTTAGTAGGGAGCAGTACTTC. The encoded protein is CASSLSSSGEALSREQYF.

The chain links TRBV2 to TRBJ2-3, with D possibly matching TRBD2 (6 bases). This CDR3 is 15 amino acids long. The V end was cut by 6 bases, the J end by 2 bases, with 15 bases between. Germline loops: CDR1 SNHLY, CDR2 FYNNEI. CDR3 sequence: CASSGSSGYTDTQYF. CDR3 nucleotides: TGTGCCAGCAGCGGTAGTAGCGGATACACAGATACGCAGTATTTT.

V and J are TRBV4-1 and TRBJ1-5; 8 bases are shared with TRBD1. The V segment lost 4 bases and the J segment 4 bases; nucleotides outside the gene matches: 9. Germline V gene sequence: CDR1 MGHRA, CDR2 YSYEKL. CDR3 size: 16 residues. The CDR3 nucleotides are TGCGCCAGCAGCCGAGACGGACAGGGTCGGAATCAGCCCCAGCATTTT. Translated: CASSRDGQGRNQPQHF.

The V gene is TRBV29-1, the J gene TRBJ2-3; 11 positions match TRBD2. The CDR3 covers 14 residues. Trimming at V came to 7 bases and at J to 4 bases, leaving 7 bases not matched to a gene. Germline values: CDR1 SQVTM, CDR2 ANQGSEA. The CDR3 DNA sequence: TGCAGCGCCATCCTAGCGGGAGGCCCAGATACGCAGTATTTT. This gives the protein CSAILAGGPDTQYF.

The gene calls are TRBV9 and TRBJ2-1, with D tentatively TRBD2 (6 bases). The germline V gene has CDR1 SGDLS and CDR2 YYNGEE. The V end lost 0 bases, the J end lost 4 bases, and 17 bases lay between the germline ends. The CDR3 extends over 17 amino acids. The CDR3 DNA reads TGTGCCAGCAGCGTAGAAGGAGGAACTAGCCGGTACAATGAGCAGTTCTTC. Residues: CASSVEGGTSRYNEQFF.

The DNA for the CDR3 is TGCGCCAGCAGCCAGGGAGCGGGATCAGACAATGAGCAGTTCTTC. It translates to CASSQGAGSDNEQFF. V and J are TRBV4-1 and TRBJ2-1; the match to TRBD2 covers 7 bases. V lost 3 bases, J lost 5 bases, and 7 bases stayed unmatched. There are 15 residues in the CDR3. CDR1 and CDR2 from the germline V gene are MGHRA and YSYEKL.

This chain uses TRBV18 with TRBJ1-2, with D unclear. The V gene lost 0 bases and the J gene lost 2 bases, with 4 bases spanning the gap. Germline V lookup: CDR1 KGHSH, CDR2 LQKENI. The CDR3 is 13 residues long. CDR3 in amino acids: CASSPPTNYGYTF. CDR3 nucleotide sequence: TGTGCCAGCTCACCACCGACAAACTATGGCTACACCTTC. Full variable domain (remainder filled in from reference TRBV18 and TRBJ1-2): NAGVMQNPRHLVRRRGQEARLRCSPMKGHSHVYWYRQLPEEGLKFMVYLQKENIIDESGMPKERFSAEFPKEGPSILRIQQVVRGDSAAYFCASSPPTNYGYTFGSGTRLTVV.

V and J are TRBV19 and TRBJ2-3; 8 bases are a match to TRBD1. Germline V gene data show CDR1 as LNHDA and CDR2 as SQIVND (reference sequence). The CDR3 length is 17 residues. With 5 bases clipped from V and 3 bases from J, the junction kept 13 bases outside the gene matches. The CDR3 nucleotides read TGTGCCAGTAGTTTTCGGACAGGGTGGGATAGTACAGATACGCAGTATTTT. Translated: CASSFRTGWDSTDTQYF.

The chain has TRBV2 and TRBJ1-4; D remains ambiguous. The V end was cut by 7 bases, the J end by 4 bases, with 7 bases between. The CDR3 is 12 residues long. Germline lookup yields CDR1 SNHLY and CDR2 FYNNEI. DNA for the CDR3: TGTGCCAGCACCGAGATTAATGAAAAACTGTTTTTT. Translated: CASTEINEKLFF.

The sample holds a few counts of this clone. The sample holds other DNA sequences that translate to the same CDR3. J is TRBJ2-5 and V is TRBV5-1, with 7 bases fitting TRBD1. Germline loops: CDR1 SGHRS, CDR2 YFSETQ. The ends lost 4 bases at V and 2 bases at J; junction bases unmatched: 5. This CDR3 comprises 14 residues. Here the CDR3 DNA reads TGCGCCAGCAGCCTCGGGACAGTACAAGAGACCCAGTACTTC. The encoded protein is CASSLGTVQETQYF.

A few counts support this clone. The chain employs TRBV15 and TRBJ2-2, with no clear D. V lost 3 bases to trimming and J lost 1 base, with 6 bases between them. The CDR3 is 14 amino acids. The germline CDR1 and CDR2 sequences are LNHNV and YYDKDF (reference sequence). This CDR3 is CATSRRQNTGELFF. In DNA, the CDR3 is TGTGCCACCAGCAGGCGACAGAACACCGGGGAGCTGTTTTTT. The entire variable domain, with the rest obtained from reference TRBV15 and TRBJ2-2, is as follows: DAMVIQNPRYQVTQFGKPVTLSCSQTLNHNVMYWYQQKSSQAPKLLFHYYDKDFNNEADTPDNFQSRRPNTSFCFLDIRSPGLGDTAMYLCATSRRQNTGELFFGEGSRLTVL.

J is TRBJ2-2 and V is TRBV29-1, with 7 bases fitting TRBD1. The CDR3 consists of 15 residues. Losses at the gene ends were 1 base for V and 2 bases for J; bases not matched to a gene: 4. Germline V gene sequence: CDR1 SQVTM, CDR2 ANQGSEA. The CDR3 sequence: CSVEARQGNTGELFF. The CDR3 DNA is TGCAGCGTTGAAGCAAGACAGGGAAACACCGGGGAGCTGTTTTTT.